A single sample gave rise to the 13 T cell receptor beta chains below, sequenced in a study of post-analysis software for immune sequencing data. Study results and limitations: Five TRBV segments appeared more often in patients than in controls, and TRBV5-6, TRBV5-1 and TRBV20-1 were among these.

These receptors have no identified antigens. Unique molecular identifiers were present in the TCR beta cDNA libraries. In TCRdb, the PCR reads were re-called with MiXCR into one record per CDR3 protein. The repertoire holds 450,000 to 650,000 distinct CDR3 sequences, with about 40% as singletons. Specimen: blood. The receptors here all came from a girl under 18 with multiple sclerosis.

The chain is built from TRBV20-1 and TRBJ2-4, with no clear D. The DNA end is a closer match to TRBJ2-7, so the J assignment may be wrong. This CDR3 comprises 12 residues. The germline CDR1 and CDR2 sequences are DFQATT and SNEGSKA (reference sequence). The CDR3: CSARAGGYEQYF. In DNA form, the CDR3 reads TGCAGTGCTAGAGCTGGTGGTTACGAGCAGTACTTC.

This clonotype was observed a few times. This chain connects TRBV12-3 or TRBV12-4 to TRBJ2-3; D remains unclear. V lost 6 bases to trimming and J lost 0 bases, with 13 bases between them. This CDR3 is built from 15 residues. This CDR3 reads CASSPFSPSTDTQYF. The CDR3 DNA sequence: TGTGCCAGCAGCCCCTTTTCGCCTAGCACAGATACGCAGTATTTT.

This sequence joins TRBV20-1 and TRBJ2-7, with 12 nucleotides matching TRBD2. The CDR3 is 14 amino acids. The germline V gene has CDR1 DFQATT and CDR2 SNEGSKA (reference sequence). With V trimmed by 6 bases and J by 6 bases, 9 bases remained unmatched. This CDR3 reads CSASLAGGPREQYF. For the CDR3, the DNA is TGCAGTGCCAGCCTAGCGGGAGGGCCACGCGAGCAGTACTTC.

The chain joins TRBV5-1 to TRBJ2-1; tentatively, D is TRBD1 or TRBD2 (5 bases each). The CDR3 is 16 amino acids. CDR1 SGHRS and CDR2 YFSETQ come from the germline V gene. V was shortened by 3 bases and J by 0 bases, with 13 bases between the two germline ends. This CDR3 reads CASSSGTAYSYNEQFF. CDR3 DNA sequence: TGCGCCAGCAGCTCGGGGACGGCCTACTCCTACAATGAGCAGTTCTTC.

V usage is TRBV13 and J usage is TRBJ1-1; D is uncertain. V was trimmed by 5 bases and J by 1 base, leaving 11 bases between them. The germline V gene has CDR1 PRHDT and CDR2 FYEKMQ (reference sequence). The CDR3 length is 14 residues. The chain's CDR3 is CASSPPRGNTEAFF. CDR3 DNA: TGTGCCAGCAGCCCCCCGCGAGGGAACACTGAAGCTTTCTTT.

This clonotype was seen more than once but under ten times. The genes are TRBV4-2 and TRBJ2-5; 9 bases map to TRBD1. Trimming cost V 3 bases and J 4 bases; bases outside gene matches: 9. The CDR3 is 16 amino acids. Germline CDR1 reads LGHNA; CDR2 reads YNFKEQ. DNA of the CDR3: TGTGCCAGCAGCCAGACGTACAGGGGGCAAATAGAGACCCAGTACTTC. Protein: CASSQTYRGQIETQYF.

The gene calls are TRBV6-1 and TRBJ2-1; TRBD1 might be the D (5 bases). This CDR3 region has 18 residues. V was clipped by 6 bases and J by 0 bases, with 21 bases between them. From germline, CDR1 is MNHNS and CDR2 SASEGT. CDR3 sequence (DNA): TGTGCCAGCAGAGCCAGGGCAAATTCCCAGAGCTCCTACAATGAGCAGTTCTTC. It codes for CASRARANSQSSYNEQFF.

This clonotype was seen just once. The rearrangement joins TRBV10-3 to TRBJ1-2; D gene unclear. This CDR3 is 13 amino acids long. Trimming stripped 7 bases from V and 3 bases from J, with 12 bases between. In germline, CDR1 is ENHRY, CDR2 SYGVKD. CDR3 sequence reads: CAIKTETHYGYTF. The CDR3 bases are TGTGCCATCAAGACCGAAACCCACTATGGCTACACCTTC.

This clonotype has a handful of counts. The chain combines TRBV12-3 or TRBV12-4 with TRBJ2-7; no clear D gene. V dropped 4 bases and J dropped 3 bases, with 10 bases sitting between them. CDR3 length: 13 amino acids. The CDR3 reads CASSSTDYYEQYF. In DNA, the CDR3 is TGTGCCAGCAGTTCTACAGATTACTACGAGCAGTACTTC.

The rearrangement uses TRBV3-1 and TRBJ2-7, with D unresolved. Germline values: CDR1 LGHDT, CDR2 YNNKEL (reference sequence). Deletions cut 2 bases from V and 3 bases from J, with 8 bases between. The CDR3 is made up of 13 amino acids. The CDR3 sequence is CASSQSSNYEQYF. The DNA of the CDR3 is TGTGCCAGCAGCCAATCTAGTAACTACGAGCAGTACTTC.

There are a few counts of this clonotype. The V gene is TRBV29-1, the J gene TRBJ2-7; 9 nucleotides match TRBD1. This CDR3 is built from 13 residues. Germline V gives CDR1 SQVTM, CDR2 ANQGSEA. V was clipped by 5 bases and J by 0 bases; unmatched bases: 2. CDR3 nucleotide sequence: TGCAGCGTTTGGGACAGGGACTCCTACGAGCAGTACTTC. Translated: CSVWDRDSYEQYF.

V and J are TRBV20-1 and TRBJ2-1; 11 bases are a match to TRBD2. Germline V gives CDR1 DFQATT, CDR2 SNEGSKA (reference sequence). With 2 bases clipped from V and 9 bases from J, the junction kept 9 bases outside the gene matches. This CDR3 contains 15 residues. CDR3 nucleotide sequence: TGCAGTGCTAGACTGACTAGCGGGGACACGGGTGAGCAGTTCTTC. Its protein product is CSARLTSGDTGEQFF.

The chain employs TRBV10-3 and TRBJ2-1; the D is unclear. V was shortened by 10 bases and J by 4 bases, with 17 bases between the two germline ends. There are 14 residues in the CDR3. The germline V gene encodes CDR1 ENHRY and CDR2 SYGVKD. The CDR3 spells CATRPIRTYNEQFF. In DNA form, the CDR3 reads TGTGCCACCAGACCGATTCGAACGTACAATGAGCAGTTCTTC.